This T cell receptor beta chain stems from a study of CD8+ T cells in alopecia areata. RNA was isolated and reverse transcribed to cDNA, the sequencing template. Sequenced by immunoSEQ multiplex PCR; TCRdb stores in-frame clones only, minus some. The sample has about 120,000 clones, around two fifths seen once. V lost 8 bases, J lost 4 bases, and 9 bases lay in between. This CDR3 is built from 13 residues. Looked up from germline, CDR1 is MDHEN and CDR2 is SYDVKM. The sequence came from a human donor with alopecia areata. The V and J genes are TRBV28 and TRBJ2-6, with D possibly matching TRBD2 (5 bases). Sequencing was carried out using CD4+ T cells sorted from blood. DNA of the CDR3: TGTGCCAGCGGACTTTCGGGGGCCAACGTCCTGACTTTC. Translating gives CASGLSGANVLTF.